These 29 T cell receptor beta chains came from one sample sequenced in a study of T-cell reconstitution after alpha-beta-depleted transplantation in children. The TCRbeta library was prepared with unique molecular identifiers. TCRdb ran MiXCR on the PCR reads and lists one entry per CDR3 protein. The repertoire consists of fewer than 120,000 distinct CDR3 sequences, with around a tenth occurring once and the leading ten covering 6.5% to 9.5%. The specimen comprised PBMCs from the stem cell graft donor, sampled from the stem cell graft. These receptors were obtained from a human donor who donated a stem cell graft to a child with acute lymphoblastic leukemia.

This clonotype was recorded at least ten times. The CDR3 loop is CASSSDTAGVGNTIYF. The CDR3 DNA reads as TGTGCCAGCAGCTCCGATACGGCAGGGGTAGGAAACACCATATATTTT. The gene calls are TRBV7-2 and TRBJ1-3; the D gene is possibly TRBD1 (6 bases). CDR1 is SGHTA and CDR2 is FQGNSA in the germline V gene. This CDR3 comprises 16 residues. Trimming shortened V by 4 bases and J by 4 bases, and 17 bases separated the two germline ends.

At least ten counts were recorded for this clonotype. The chain carries TRBV6-4 and TRBJ2-1; D not resolved. V dropped 2 bases and J dropped 6 bases, with 8 bases sitting between them. Germline lookup yields CDR1 MRHNA and CDR2 SNTAGT. This CDR3 contains 13 residues. The CDR3 sequence is CASSDKGFNEQFF. Written as DNA, the CDR3 is TGTGCCAGCAGTGACAAAGGTTTCAATGAGCAGTTCTTC.

This clonotype was recorded at least ten times. The chain combines TRBV14 with TRBJ1-1, with 8 bases lining up with TRBD1. Per the germline V gene, CDR1 is SGHDN and CDR2 is FVKESK. CDR3 length: 14 residues. The ends lost 4 bases at V and 4 bases at J; junction bases unmatched: 5. CDR3 nucleotides: TGTGCCAGCAGCCGTCAGGGGGCGAGCACTGAAGCTTTCTTT. The encoded protein is CASSRQGASTEAFF.

J is TRBJ1-5 and V is TRBV7-2; no clear D. Germline CDR1 SGHTA, CDR2 FQGNSA. The CDR3 covers 13 residues. The V and J ends lost 5 bases and 3 bases respectively, with 8 bases between them. The CDR3: CASSPLFNQPQHF. The CDR3 DNA is TGTGCCAGCAGCCCGCTGTTCAATCAGCCCCAGCATTTT.

This clonotype was observed many times. The chain joins TRBV15 to TRBJ2-5; the D is unclear. V was shortened by 1 base and J by 2 bases, with 5 bases between the two germline ends. The CDR3 has 13 amino acids. Germline V gives CDR1 LNHNV, CDR2 YYDKDF (reference sequence). CDR3 residues: CATSRGNQETQYF. In DNA, the CDR3 is TGTGCCACCAGCAGAGGGAATCAAGAGACCCAGTACTTC.

This clonotype was detected a few times. The genes are TRBV18 and TRBJ2-1; D may be TRBD1 or TRBD2 (5 bases each). Between the trimmed V and J ends, which lost 4 bases and 8 bases, there was a span of 12 bases. Germline V CDR1 and CDR2: KGHSH, LQKENI. The CDR3 loop spans 13 amino acids. CDR3 in amino acids: CASSRPVGDEQFF. CDR3 bases: TGTGCCAGCTCACGGCCGGTGGGGGATGAGCAGTTCTTC.

This clonotype was found many times. This chain joins TRBV5-1 and TRBJ2-1, with a tentative D call TRBD2 (5 bases). V lost 2 bases, J lost 3 bases, and 6 bases lay in between. Germline loops: CDR1 SGHRS, CDR2 YFSETQ. This CDR3 region has 13 residues. CDR3 coding DNA: TGCGCCAGCAGCTTAACTAGCTACAATGAGCAGTTCTTC. Protein: CASSLTSYNEQFF.

In this sample, this clonotype turned up many times. The chain carries TRBV28 and TRBJ2-1; TRBD2 agrees at 11 bases. CDR1 is MDHEN and CDR2 is SYDVKM in the germline V gene. This CDR3 comprises 19 residues. V was pared by 4 bases and J by 3 bases, with 14 bases of the junction left unmatched. The CDR3 nucleotides read TGTGCCAGCAGTTCCCCACACCCGGGACTAGCGGCCCGCTACAATGAGCAGTTCTTC. It codes for CASSSPHPGLAARYNEQFF.

This clonotype was recorded at least ten times. The CDR3 region is CASSLIRTSGGDTQYF. The CDR3 bases are TGCGCCAGCAGCCTTATTCGGACTAGCGGGGGTGATACGCAGTATTTT. The chain uses TRBV5-1 and TRBJ2-3, with 13 bases that match TRBD2. Germline lookup yields CDR1 SGHRS and CDR2 YFSETQ. The V gene end was trimmed by 4 bases and the J gene end by 6 bases; junction bases not matched to a gene: 8. The length of the CDR3 is 16 residues.

This clonotype was observed at least ten times. The rearrangement uses TRBV12-3 or TRBV12-4 and TRBJ2-1, with 8 bases matching TRBD1. The CDR3 extends over 15 amino acids. Trimming at V came to 6 bases and at J to 6 bases, leaving 10 bases not matched to a gene. The CDR3 loop reads CASSPTGTGVNEQFF. CDR3 bases: TGTGCCAGCAGCCCAACCGGGACAGGCGTCAATGAGCAGTTCTTC.

This clonotype was seen once. A read error may be the cause here, since a much bigger clone is one base away. The genes are TRBV18 and TRBJ2-7; D gene ambiguous. Trimming stripped 1 base from V and 0 bases from J, with 4 bases between. The CDR3 runs 13 residues. The V gene's germline CDR1 is KGHSH and CDR2 LQKENI. CDR3 nucleotide sequence: TGTGCCAGCTCACCACAAACCTCCTACGAGCAGTACTTC. It codes for CASSPQTSYEQYF. Looking up the rest from reference TRBV18 and TRBJ2-7 gives the full variable domain: NAGVMQNPRHLVRRRGQEARLRCSPMKGHSHVYWYRQLPEEGLKFMVYLQKENIIDESGMPKERFSAEFPKEGPSILRIQQVVRGDSAAYFCASSPQTSYEQYFGPGTRLTVT.

This clonotype came up many times. The chain is built from TRBV12-3 or TRBV12-4 and TRBJ2-3; D assignment may be TRBD1 or TRBD2 (5 bases each). The CDR3 is 15 residues long. The V and J ends lost 1 base and 3 bases respectively, with 11 bases between them. The CDR3 spells CASSLDYGATDTQYF. The CDR3 DNA follows: TGTGCCAGCAGTTTAGATTACGGGGCTACAGATACGCAGTATTTT.

The table lists this clonotype with many counts. The chain combines TRBV5-1 with TRBJ2-2, with D perhaps TRBD2 (5 bases). This CDR3 comprises 11 residues. V dropped 0 bases and J dropped 13 bases, with 7 bases sitting between them. CDR1 SGHRS and CDR2 YFSETQ come from the germline V gene. The CDR3 nucleotides read TGCGCCAGCAGCTTGGACCGGGGGCTGTTTTTT. This sequence encodes CASSLDRGLFF.

This clonotype was observed at least ten times. The rearrangement links TRBV7-6 to TRBJ1-1, with 7 bases matching TRBD1. J was trimmed by 7 bases and V by 5 bases; bases with no gene match: 7. The germline CDR1 and CDR2 sequences are SGHVS and FNYEAQ. There are 13 residues in the CDR3. In DNA, the CDR3 is TGTGCCAGCAGCCTCCGGGACAGACTTGAAGCTTTCTTT. This sequence encodes CASSLRDRLEAFF.

This clonotype was observed at least ten times. The chain joins TRBV20-1 to TRBJ2-7, with no clear D. CDR1 is DFQATT, CDR2 SNEGSKA, per germline (reference sequence). V was clipped by 4 bases and J by 3 bases, with 13 bases between them. The CDR3 consists of 13 residues. CDR3 DNA: TGCAGTGCTAAGGTACACCGGAGCTACGAGCAGTACTTC. Translating it yields CSAKVHRSYEQYF.

This clonotype was counted many times. The chain joins TRBV20-1 to TRBJ1-2; tentative D call: TRBD1 (5 bases). The germline V gene encodes CDR1 DFQATT and CDR2 SNEGSKA (reference sequence). This CDR3 contains 14 residues. V lost 3 bases to trimming and J lost 0 bases, with 11 bases between them. The CDR3: CSASPQGANYGYTF. CDR3 nucleotides: TGCAGTGCTAGCCCTCAGGGAGCTAACTATGGCTACACCTTC.

This clonotype has a count of ten or more. The rearrangement joins TRBV29-1 to TRBJ2-2; TRBD1 matches 8 bases. From germline, CDR1 is SQVTM and CDR2 ANQGSEA. CDR3 length: 14 amino acids. V dropped 6 bases and J dropped 3; count of bases not matched to a gene: 6. The CDR3 nucleotides read TGCAGCGTAGTGACAGGGGTATACACCGGGGAGCTGTTTTTT. Its protein is CSVVTGVYTGELFF.

This clonotype turned up a few times. The genes are TRBV12-3 or TRBV12-4 and TRBJ1-2, with 8 bases that match TRBD1. This CDR3 region has 17 residues. V lost 5 bases, J lost 8 bases, and 19 bases stayed unmatched. CDR3 protein: CASSPLGRADRARGYTF. The CDR3 nucleotides are TGTGCCAGCAGTCCTTTGGGCCGAGCGGACAGGGCGCGAGGCTACACCTTC.

This clonotype appeared many times. The chain has TRBV7-9 and TRBJ1-4, with 9 bases lining up with TRBD1. Germline V gene data show CDR1 as SEHNR and CDR2 as FQNEAQ (reference sequence). The trim removed 6 bases at V and 5 bases at J, leaving 4 bases unmatched. The length of the CDR3 is 14 residues. The CDR3 DNA reads as TGTGCCAGCAGGTGGACAGGGGTGAATGAAAAACTGTTTTTT. It codes for CASRWTGVNEKLFF.

This clonotype appeared many times. The rearrangement uses TRBV20-1 and TRBJ2-2, with D maybe TRBD1 (6 bases). Trimming shortened V by 4 bases and J by 2 bases, and 14 bases separated the two germline ends. The CDR3 has 15 residues. Per germline, CDR1 DFQATT and CDR2 SNEGSKA (reference sequence). The CDR3 nucleotides are TGCAGTGCTATCCCCAGGGGATCCAACACCGGGGAGCTGTTTTTT. It yields the protein CSAIPRGSNTGELFF.

This clonotype was seen many times. This sequence joins TRBV7-2 and TRBJ2-2; D gene uncertain. Per germline, CDR1 SGHTA and CDR2 FQGNSA. Trimming pared 2 bases from V and 1 base from J, leaving 11 bases between. This CDR3 comprises 16 residues. The CDR3 nucleotides read TGTGCCAGCAGCTTACGTGGGCACATGAACACCGGGGAGCTGTTTTTT. Its translation: CASSLRGHMNTGELFF.

V gene TRBV9 combines with J gene TRBJ1-1; a weak D match, TRBD1 (5 bases). V was shortened by 1 base and J by 1 base, with 26 bases between the two germline ends. CDR3 length: 20 amino acids. The germline V gene encodes CDR1 SGDLS and CDR2 YYNGEE. CDR3 sequence: CASSVSSGRMILNWNTEAFF. The CDR3 nucleotides are TGTGCCAGCAGCGTATCTTCGGGACGCATGATACTGAACTGGAACACTGAAGCTTTCTTT.

This clonotype was seen at least ten times. The gene calls are TRBV29-1 and TRBJ2-2; D not certain. The length of the CDR3 is 14 residues. Germline loops: CDR1 SQVTM, CDR2 ANQGSEA. V was clipped by 0 bases and J by 4 bases, with 9 bases between them. DNA for the CDR3: TGCAGCGTTGAAGACCCCGCTGGCACCGGGGAGCTGTTTTTT. Its translation is CSVEDPAGTGELFF.

The sample holds many counts of this clonotype. The J gene is TRBJ2-3, the V gene TRBV20-1; possible D gene TRBD2, 6 bases. Germline CDR1 is DFQATT and CDR2 is SNEGSKA (reference sequence). V was cut by 2 bases and J by 4 bases, with 10 bases left in between. CDR3 length: 13 residues. The CDR3, as DNA: TGCAGTGCTAGAATGGGGGGTGCAGATACGCAGTATTTT. Translating it yields CSARMGGADTQYF.

This clonotype was found many times. The chain links TRBV24-1 to TRBJ2-5; D unclear. The CDR3 is 13 residues long. CDR1 is KGHDR and CDR2 is SFDVKD in the germline V gene. Deletions cut 4 bases from V and 4 bases from J, with 9 bases between. The chain's CDR3 is CATSDPNGETQYF. Here the CDR3 DNA reads TGTGCCACCAGTGACCCGAACGGAGAGACCCAGTACTTC.

This clonotype came up many times. In DNA, the CDR3 is TGTGCCACCAGTGATTCAACCTCAGGTACAGACTACGAGCAGTACTTC. Protein: CATSDSTSGTDYEQYF. J is TRBJ2-7 and V is TRBV24-1, with D hard to call. V was cut by 2 bases and J by 3 bases, with 16 bases left in between. The germline V gene has CDR1 KGHDR and CDR2 SFDVKD. This CDR3 is built from 16 residues.

This clonotype was seen at least ten times. V is TRBV15 and J is TRBJ2-7, with D perhaps matching TRBD2 (5 bases). The V end lost 5 bases, the J end lost 4 bases, and 15 bases lay between the germline ends. Germline CDR1 is LNHNV and CDR2 is YYDKDF (reference sequence). The CDR3 extends over 14 amino acids. The chain's CDR3 is CATSGTAGVYEQYF. The CDR3 DNA reads as TGTGCCACCAGCGGCACGGCCGGGGTGTACGAGCAGTACTTC.

This clonotype was observed at least ten times. The rearrangement links TRBV29-1 to TRBJ1-2; 10 nucleotides agree with TRBD1. CDR3 size: 13 residues. Germline CDR1 reads SQVTM; CDR2 reads ANQGSEA. After removal of 4 bases from V and 8 bases from J, the junction contained 7 bases not matched to a gene. For the CDR3, the DNA is TGCAGCGTTGCCGGGACAGGGGACATCGGCTACACCTTC. Its translation is CSVAGTGDIGYTF.

Many counts were recorded for this clonotype. The chain employs TRBV4-3 and TRBJ2-3, with unresolved D. Germline CDR1 LGHNA, CDR2 YSLEER. The CDR3 has 15 residues. With 5 bases removed from V and 3 bases from J, the gap between germline ends came to 15 bases. The DNA of the CDR3 is TGCGCCAGCAGCATGTCAACCCTAGTGACAGATACGCAGTATTTT. Translation gives CASSMSTLVTDTQYF.